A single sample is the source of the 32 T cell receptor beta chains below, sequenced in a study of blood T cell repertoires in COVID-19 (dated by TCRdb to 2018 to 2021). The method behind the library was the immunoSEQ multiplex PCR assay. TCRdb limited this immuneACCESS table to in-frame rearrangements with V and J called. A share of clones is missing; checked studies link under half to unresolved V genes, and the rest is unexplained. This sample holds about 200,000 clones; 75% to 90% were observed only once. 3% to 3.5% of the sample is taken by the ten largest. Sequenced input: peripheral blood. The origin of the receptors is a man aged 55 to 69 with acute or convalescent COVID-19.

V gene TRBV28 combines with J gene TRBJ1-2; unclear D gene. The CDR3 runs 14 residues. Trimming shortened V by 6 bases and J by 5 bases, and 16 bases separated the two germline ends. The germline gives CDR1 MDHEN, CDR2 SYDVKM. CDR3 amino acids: CASSVQGARYGYTF. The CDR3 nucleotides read TGTGCCAGCAGCGTACAAGGAGCTAGATATGGCTACACCTTC.

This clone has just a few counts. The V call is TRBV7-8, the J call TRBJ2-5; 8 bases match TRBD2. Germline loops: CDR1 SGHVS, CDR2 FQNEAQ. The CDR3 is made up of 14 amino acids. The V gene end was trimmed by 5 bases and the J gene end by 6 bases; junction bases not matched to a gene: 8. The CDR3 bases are TGTGCCAGCAGCCTCCGGACTAGCCTGAAGACCCAGTACTTC. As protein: CASSLRTSLKTQYF.

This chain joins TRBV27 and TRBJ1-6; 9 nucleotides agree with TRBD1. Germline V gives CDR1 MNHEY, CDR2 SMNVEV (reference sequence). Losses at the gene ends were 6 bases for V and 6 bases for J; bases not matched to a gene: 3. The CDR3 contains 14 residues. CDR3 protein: CASSPGQGNSPLHF. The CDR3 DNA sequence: TGTGCCAGCAGCCCGGGACAGGGTAATTCACCCCTCCACTTT.

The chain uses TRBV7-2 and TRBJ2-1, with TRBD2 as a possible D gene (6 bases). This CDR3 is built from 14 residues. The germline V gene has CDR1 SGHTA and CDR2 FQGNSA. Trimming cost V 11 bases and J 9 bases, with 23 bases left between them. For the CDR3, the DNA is TGTGCCTCCAGCCGGGGGACCGGTATAAGTGAGCAGTTCTTC. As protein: CASSRGTGISEQFF.

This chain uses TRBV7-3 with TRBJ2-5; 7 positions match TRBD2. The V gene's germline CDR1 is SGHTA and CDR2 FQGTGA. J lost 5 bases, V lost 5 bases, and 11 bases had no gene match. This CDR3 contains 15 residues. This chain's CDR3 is CASSPGGLLGETQYF. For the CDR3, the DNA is TGTGCCAGCAGCCCGGGGGGACTCCTCGGGGAGACCCAGTACTTC.

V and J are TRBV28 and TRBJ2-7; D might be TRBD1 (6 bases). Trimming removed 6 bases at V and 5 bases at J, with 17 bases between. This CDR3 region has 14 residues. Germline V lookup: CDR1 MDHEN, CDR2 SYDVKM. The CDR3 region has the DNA TGTGCCAGCAGCCTCGACAGGTCCCGCCACGAGCAGTACTTC. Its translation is CASSLDRSRHEQYF. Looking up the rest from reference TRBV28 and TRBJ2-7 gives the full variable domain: DVKVTQSSRYLVKRTGEKVFLECVQDMDHENMFWYRQDPGLGLRLIYFSYDVKMKEKGDIPEGYSVSREKKERFSLILESASTNQTSMYLCASSLDRSRHEQYFGPGTRLTVT.

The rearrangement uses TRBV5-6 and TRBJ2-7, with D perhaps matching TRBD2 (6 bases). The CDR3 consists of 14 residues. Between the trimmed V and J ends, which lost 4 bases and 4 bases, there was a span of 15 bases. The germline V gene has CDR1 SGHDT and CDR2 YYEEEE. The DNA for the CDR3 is TGTGCCAGCAGCAACCCCGGGAGCGGGTACGAGCAGTACTTC. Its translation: CASSNPGSGYEQYF.

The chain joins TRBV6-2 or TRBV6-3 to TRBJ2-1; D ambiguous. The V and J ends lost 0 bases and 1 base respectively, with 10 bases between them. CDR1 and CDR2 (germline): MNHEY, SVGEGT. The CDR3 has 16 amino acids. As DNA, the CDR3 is TGTGCCAGCAGTTACTCTAGCCCACGTTCCTACAATGAGCAGTTCTTC. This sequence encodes CASSYSSPRSYNEQFF.

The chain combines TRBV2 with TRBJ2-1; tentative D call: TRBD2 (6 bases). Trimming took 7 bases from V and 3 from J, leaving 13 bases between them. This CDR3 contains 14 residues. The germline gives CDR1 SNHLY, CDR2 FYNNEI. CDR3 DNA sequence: TGTGCCAGCACCCCAACTAGCTTCTACAATGAGCAGTTCTTC. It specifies CASTPTSFYNEQFF.

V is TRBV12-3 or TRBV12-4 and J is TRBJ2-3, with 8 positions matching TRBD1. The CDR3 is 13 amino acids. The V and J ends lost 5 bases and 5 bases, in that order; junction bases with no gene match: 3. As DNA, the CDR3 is TGTGCCAGCAGTGCGACAGGGGTAGATACGCAGTATTTT. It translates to CASSATGVDTQYF.

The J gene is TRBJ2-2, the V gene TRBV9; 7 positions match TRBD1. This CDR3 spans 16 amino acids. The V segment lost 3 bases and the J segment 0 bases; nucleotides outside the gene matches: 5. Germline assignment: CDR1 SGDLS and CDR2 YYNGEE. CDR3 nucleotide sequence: TGTGCCAGCAGCGACTCAGGGGGAGCGAACACCGGGGAGCTGTTTTTT. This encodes CASSDSGGANTGELFF.

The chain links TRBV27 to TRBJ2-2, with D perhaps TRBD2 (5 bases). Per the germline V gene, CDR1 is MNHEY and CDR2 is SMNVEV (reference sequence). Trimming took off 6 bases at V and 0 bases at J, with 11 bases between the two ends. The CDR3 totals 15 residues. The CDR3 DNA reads TGTGCCAGCAGAAGCGGAATCGCGAACACCGGGGAGCTGTTTTTT. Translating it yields CASRSGIANTGELFF.

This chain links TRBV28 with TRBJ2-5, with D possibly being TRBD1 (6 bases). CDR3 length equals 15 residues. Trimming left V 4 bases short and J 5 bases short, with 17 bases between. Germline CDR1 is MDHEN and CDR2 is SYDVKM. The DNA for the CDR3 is TGTGCCAGCAGTTCCATAGGGGGTACAGGGGAGACCCAGTACTTC. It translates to CASSSIGGTGETQYF.

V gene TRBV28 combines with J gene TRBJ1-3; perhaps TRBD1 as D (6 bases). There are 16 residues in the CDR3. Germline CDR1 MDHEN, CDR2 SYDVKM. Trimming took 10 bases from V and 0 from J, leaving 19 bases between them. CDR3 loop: CATGGGGYFSGNTIYF. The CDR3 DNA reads TGTGCCACGGGGGGAGGGGGATACTTCTCTGGAAACACCATATATTTT.

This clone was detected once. The CDR3 nucleotides read TGCGCCAGCAGCTTAGAAAGGGGACTAACTGGAAACACCATATATTTT. Its translation is CASSLERGLTGNTIYF. V and J are TRBV5-1 and TRBJ1-3, with D possibly being TRBD1 (5 bases). Trimming shortened V by 2 bases and J by 2 bases, and 14 bases separated the two germline ends. Germline assignment: CDR1 SGHRS and CDR2 YFSETQ. The CDR3 sequence is 16 residues long. The whole variable domain, filled in from reference TRBV5-1 and TRBJ1-3, reads KAGVTQTPRYLIKTRGQQVTLSCSPISGHRSVSWYQQTPGQGLQFLFEYFSETQRNKGNFPGRFSGRQFSNSRSEMNVSTLELGDSALYLCASSLERGLTGNTIYFGEGSWLTVV.

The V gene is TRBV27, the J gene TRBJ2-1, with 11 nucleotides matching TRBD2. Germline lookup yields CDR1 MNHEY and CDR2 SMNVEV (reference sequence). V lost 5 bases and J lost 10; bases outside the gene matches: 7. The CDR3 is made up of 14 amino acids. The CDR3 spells CASSIQLAGGEQFF. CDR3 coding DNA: TGTGCCAGCAGTATACAGCTAGCGGGAGGCGAGCAGTTCTTC.

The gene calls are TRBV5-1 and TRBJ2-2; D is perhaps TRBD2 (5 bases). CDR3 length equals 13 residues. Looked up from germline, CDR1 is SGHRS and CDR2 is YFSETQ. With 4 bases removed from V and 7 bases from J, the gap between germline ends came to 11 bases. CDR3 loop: CASSPFGGGELFF. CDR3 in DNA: TGCGCCAGCAGCCCCTTCGGAGGCGGGGAGCTGTTTTTT.

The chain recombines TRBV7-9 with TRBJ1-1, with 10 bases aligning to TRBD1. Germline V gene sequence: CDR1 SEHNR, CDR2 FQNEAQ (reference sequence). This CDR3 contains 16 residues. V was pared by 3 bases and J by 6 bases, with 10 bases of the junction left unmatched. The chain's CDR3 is CASSFRTGGSLSEAFF. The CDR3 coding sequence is TGTGCCAGCAGCTTTCGGACAGGGGGGTCCCTCTCTGAAGCTTTCTTT.

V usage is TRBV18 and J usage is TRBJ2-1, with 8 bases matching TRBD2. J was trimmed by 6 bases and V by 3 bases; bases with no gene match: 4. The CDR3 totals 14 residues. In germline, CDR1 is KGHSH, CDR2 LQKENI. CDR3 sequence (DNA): TGTGCCAGCTCACCGATGGGGACTAGCAATGAGCAGTTCTTC. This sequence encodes CASSPMGTSNEQFF.

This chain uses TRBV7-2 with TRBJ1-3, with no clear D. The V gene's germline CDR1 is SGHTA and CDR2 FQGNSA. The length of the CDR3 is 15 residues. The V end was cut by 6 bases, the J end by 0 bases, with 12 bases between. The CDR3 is CASRARANSGNTIYF. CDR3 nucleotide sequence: TGTGCCAGCAGAGCTCGTGCCAACTCTGGAAACACCATATATTTT.

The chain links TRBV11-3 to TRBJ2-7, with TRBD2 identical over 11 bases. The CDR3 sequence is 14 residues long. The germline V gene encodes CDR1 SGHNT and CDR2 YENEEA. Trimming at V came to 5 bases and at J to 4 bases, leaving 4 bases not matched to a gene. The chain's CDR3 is CASSDGTSGYEQYF. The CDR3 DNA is TGTGCCAGCAGCGACGGGACTAGCGGTTACGAGCAGTACTTC.

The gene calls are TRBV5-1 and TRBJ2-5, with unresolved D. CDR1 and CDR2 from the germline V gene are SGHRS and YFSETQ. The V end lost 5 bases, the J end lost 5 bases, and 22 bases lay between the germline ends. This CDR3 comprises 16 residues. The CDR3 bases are TGCGCCAGCAGATCCCAGTCCCAGGCCCGCTCGGAGACCCAGTACTTC. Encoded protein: CASRSQSQARSETQYF. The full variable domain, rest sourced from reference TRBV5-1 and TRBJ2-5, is KAGVTQTPRYLIKTRGQQVTLSCSPISGHRSVSWYQQTPGQGLQFLFEYFSETQRNKGNFPGRFSGRQFSNSRSEMNVSTLELGDSALYLCASRSQSQARSETQYFGPGTRLLVL.

CDR3 sequence: CASSPPHRQSTSGRARETQYF. The CDR3 DNA reads as TGTGCCAGCTCACCACCTCATCGTCAATCGACTAGCGGGAGGGCCCGGGAGACCCAGTACTTC. This chain links TRBV18 with TRBJ2-5; TRBD2 agrees at 14 bases. Trimming at V came to 0 bases and at J to 5 bases, leaving 17 bases not matched to a gene. This CDR3 spans 21 amino acids. Germline CDR1 KGHSH, CDR2 LQKENI.

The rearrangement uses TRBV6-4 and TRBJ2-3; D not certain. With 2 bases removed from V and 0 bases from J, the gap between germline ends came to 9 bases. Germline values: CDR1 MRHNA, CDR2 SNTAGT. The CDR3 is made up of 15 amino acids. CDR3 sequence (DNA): TGTGCCAGCAGTGACGTCGGAGATAGCACAGATACGCAGTATTTT. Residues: CASSDVGDSTDTQYF.

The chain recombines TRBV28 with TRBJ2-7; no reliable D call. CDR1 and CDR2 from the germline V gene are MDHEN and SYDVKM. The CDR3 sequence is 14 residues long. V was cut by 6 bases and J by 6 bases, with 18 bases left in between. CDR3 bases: TGTGCCAGCAGCCGCCGCAGCCAACGCGGCGAGCAGTACTTC. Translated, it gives CASSRRSQRGEQYF.

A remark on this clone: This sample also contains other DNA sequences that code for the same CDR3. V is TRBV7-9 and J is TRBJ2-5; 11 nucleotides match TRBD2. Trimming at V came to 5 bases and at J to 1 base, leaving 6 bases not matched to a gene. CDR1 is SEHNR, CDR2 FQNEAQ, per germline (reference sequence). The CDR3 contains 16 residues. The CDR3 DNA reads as TGTGCCAGCAGCGCCACCGGGACTAGCGGCCAAGAGACCCAGTACTTC. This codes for CASSATGTSGQETQYF.

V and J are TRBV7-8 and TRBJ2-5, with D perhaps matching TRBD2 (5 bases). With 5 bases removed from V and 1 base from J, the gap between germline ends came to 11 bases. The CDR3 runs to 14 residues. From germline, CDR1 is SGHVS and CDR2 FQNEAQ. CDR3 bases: TGTGCCAGCAGCCCCGGGCGGGTCCAAGAGACCCAGTACTTC. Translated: CASSPGRVQETQYF.

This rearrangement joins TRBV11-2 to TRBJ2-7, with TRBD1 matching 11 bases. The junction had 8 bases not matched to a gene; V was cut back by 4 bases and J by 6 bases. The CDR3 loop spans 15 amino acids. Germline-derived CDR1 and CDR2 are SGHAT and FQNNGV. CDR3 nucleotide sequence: TGTGCCAGCAGCTCAAGCGGACAGGGGGCGCTCGAGCAGTACTTC. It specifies CASSSSGQGALEQYF.

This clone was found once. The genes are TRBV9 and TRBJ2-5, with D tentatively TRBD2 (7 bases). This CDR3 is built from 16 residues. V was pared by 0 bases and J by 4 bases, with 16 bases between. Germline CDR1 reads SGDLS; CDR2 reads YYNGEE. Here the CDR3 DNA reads TGTGCCAGCAGCGTAGTCGGTAGAGGGGGGGGAGAGACCCAGTACTTC. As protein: CASSVVGRGGGETQYF.

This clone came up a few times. For the CDR3, the DNA is TGTGCCAGCAGTTCCCTGGTGAGCGGGTCCCCTAGAACAGATACGCAGTATTTT. The encoded protein is CASSSLVSGSPRTDTQYF. The V gene is TRBV28, the J gene TRBJ2-3, with D possibly being TRBD2 (6 bases). Germline CDR1 and CDR2: MDHEN and SYDVKM. This CDR3 region has 18 residues. Trimming took off 4 bases at V and 3 bases at J, with 23 bases between the two ends.

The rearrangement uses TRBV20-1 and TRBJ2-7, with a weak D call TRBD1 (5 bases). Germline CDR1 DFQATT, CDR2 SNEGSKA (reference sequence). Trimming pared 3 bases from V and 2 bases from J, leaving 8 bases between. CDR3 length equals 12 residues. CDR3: CSASTGTYEQYF. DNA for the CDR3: TGCAGTGCTAGTACAGGCACCTACGAGCAGTACTTC.

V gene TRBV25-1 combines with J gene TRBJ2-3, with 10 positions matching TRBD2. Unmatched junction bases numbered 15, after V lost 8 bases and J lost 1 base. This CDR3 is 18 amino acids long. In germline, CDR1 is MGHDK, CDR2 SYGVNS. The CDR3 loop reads CASQKGGLGTSGTDTQYF. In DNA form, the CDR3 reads TGTGCCAGCCAAAAGGGAGGACTTGGGACTAGCGGCACAGATACGCAGTATTTT. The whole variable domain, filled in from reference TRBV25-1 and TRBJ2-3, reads EADIYQTPRYLVIGTGKKITLECSQTMGHDKMYWYQQDPGMELHLIHYSYGVNSTEKGDLSSESTVSRIRTEHFPLTLESARPSHTSQYLCASQKGGLGTSGTDTQYFGPGTRLTVL.